This T cell receptor (beta chain) was documented in a study of shared clonotypes between healthy human individuals (dated by TCRdb to 2018 to 2020). As for the study more broadly: The cohort included a few men and two women between 18 and 49 years of age. For each donor, three plates each were used for CD4 naive and CD4 memory, two plates were used for CD8 naive, and one plate was used for CD8 memory. The study deeply sequenced blood TCR repertoires of about 5 healthy adults to estimate repertoire size and the extent of clonotype sharing between individuals. Libraries were prepared and TCR repertoires were sequenced by different laboratories using diverse techniques, in order to increase sequencing depth and limit assay-specific biases. Between about 0.9 and 9 billion PBMCs per donor were obtained by leukapheresis.

The donors were healthy, HIV-negative adults with no recently reported acute infections or vaccinations. Every donor was a Caucasian adult residing in Nashville, Tennessee, USA. Magnetic negative selection was used to enrich CD4+ T cells, after which naive cells were positively selected on CD45RA and the negative fraction became the memory subset. After blood collection by leukapheresis, PBMCs were isolated using Ficoll-Histopaque density gradient centrifugation and then cryopreserved in the vapor phase of liquid nitrogen. Analytical flow cytometry was used to check the purity and quantity of each magnetically sorted T cell population. Each sorted fraction had its genomic DNA isolated and then quantified by UV absorbance on a Nanodrop 2000c. TCR CDR3 regions were amplified from genomic DNA by multiplex PCR using the deep immunoSEQ assay. For each cell subset, the extracted genomic DNA was distributed evenly across all wells of several immunoSEQ 96-well plates, and each plate served as one replicate. Each replicate PCR for sorted subsets received approximately 220 ng genomic DNA, equal to roughly 30,000 T cell genomes. The purified libraries were quantified using a Qubit 3.0 fluorometer, sized with a Bioanalyzer 2100, and then quantified again using the KAPA Library Quantification kit. A separate single-read 150-cycle Illumina NextSeq 550 flow cell was used to sequence each immunoSEQ 96-well plate. Concerning the study's data processing: The immunoSEQ output contained only junctional sequences without quality scores, so filtering could not match that applied to full-length reads. To assign V/J genes and CDR3, sequences were annotated using PyIR, a Python wrapper for IgBLAST v1.9, with IMGT germline references. Any read was removed if the V/J assignment was weak (E-value above 1e-6), the CDR3 was missing, or the read contained stop codons, out-of-frame junctions, or ambiguous translated residues. V3J clonotypes were defined as sequences sharing the same inferred V gene, J gene, and CDR3 amino acid sequence. To compute the percentage overlap between repertoires, the number of shared unique clonotypes was divided by the size of the smaller repertoire. Repertoire richness was assessed with RTK rarefaction, the Chao1 estimator, and Recon v2.1 estimates of unobserved clonotypes. OLGA was used to compute generation probabilities for all TCRbeta clonotypes that the gDNA method yielded from a few donors. TCRdb re-hosts the immuneACCESS table, in-frame sequences only. Its copies lack some clones; in the studies checked, an unresolved V gene accounts for under half of them, and the cause for the rest is not known. V and J calls plus clone size are reproduced from that table; the DNA served to infer D and trimming. This sample lists over a million clones; around 98.5% were detected once. The top ten constitute approximately 0.38% of the sample.

Study-level results and caveats: Rarefaction of sorted-subset datasets indicated incomplete sequencing despite the large sequencing depth. Because the study included a small number of donors, the genetic and exposure-history diversity represented was limited. Compared with non-shared clonotypes, the clonotypes found in all four sorted-subset donors had higher generation probabilities. Only blood was sampled, and tissue TCR repertoires likely differ from those in blood. Larger estimated clonotype richness was generally found for naive subsets than for memory subsets. Sharing across a handful of donors was observed for around 5% of naive CD4, 3% to 4% of naive CD8, 2.3% of memory CD4, and around 0.44% of memory CD8 clonotypes. Pairwise subsampling indicated that sequencing depth was expected to affect the degree of clonotype sharing among donors.

Comment on this clone: What this receptor recognizes is not known. One base away there is no much larger clone; base qualities are not given.

The germline V gene yields SGHDT for CDR1 and YYEEEE for CDR2. Reading from cysteine to phenylalanine, the CDR3 counts 16 amino acids. The CDR3 DNA has 48 bases and is translated from base 1. Trimming accounts for 4 bases at V and 1 base at J, while the number of junction bases matched to no gene is 8. The TCR originated in a man aged 30 to 45 in good health. This chain is built from TRBV5-6 and TRBJ1-3, and 7 bases in between align with TRBD1. The sequenced sample consisted of naive CD4+ T cells sorted from blood. The cell subset or site label, as the study defines it: CD45RA+ positively selected. The DNA is TGTGCCAGCAGCCACGACAGGGTCTGGTCTGGAAACACCATATATTTT. This translates into CASSHDRVWSGNTIYF.